A selection of T cell receptor beta chains follows, all from one sample in a study of blood T cell repertoires in COVID-19. Assay used: immunoSEQ multiplex PCR; TCRdb lists only in-frame clones, some missing. The sample holds about 350,000 clones; about 90% are singletons and the top ten take under 3.5%. Sequencing was carried out using peripheral blood. The source is a woman aged 18-29 years who had recovered from COVID-19. Each CDR3 is given with its conserved first and last residue. Each record gives: CDR3 length, clone size, D gene, V gene, J gene, CDR3 DNA, CDR3 protein. D genes are given only for firm matches. Clone size is shown for a subset of rows, as once, few, many or a class of expanded clone.

>16|.|TRBD2|TRBV28|TRBJ2-3
TGTGCCAGCAGCCGAGGGCGGGAGGCTGGCACAGATACGCAGTATTTT
CASSRGREAGTDTQYF
>16|.|TRBD2|TRBV7-9|TRBJ2-3
TGTGCCAGCAGCCCTACTAGCGGAAGGGAAGCAGATACGCAGTATTTT
CASSPTSGREADTQYF
>16|.|TRBD1|TRBV11-2|TRBJ2-1
TGTGCCAGCAGCTCCTTAGACAGGGGGAACTACAATGAGCAGTTCTTC
CASSSLDRGNYNEQFF
>13|.|.|TRBV15|TRBJ1-2
TGTGCCACCAGCAGAGATCGGGTTTACGGCTACACCTTC
CATSRDRVYGYTF
>14|.|TRBD1|TRBV3-1/TRBV3-2|TRBJ2-1
TGTGCCAGCAGCCGGGACAGGGGGTTGAGTAAGCAGTTCTTC
CASSRDRGLSKQFF
>12|.|.|TRBV30|TRBJ2-5
TGTGCCTGGAGTCCCAGAGGGGAGACCCAGTACTTC
CAWSPRGETQYF
>14|.|TRBD2|TRBV6-2/TRBV6-3|TRBJ2-6
TGTGCCAGCACCCCGGGACTAGGCGCCAACGTCCTGACTTTC
CASTPGLGANVLTF
>16|.|.|TRBV21-1|TRBJ2-4
TGTGCCAGCAGCCAACTAACCGGTACGGAATCAAACATTCAGTACTTC
CASSQLTGTESNIQYF
>15|once|.|TRBV24-1|TRBJ2-3
TGTGCCACCAGTGATGCCGGGTCAGGGGTAGATACGCAGTATTTT
CATSDAGSGVDTQYF
>15|.|.|TRBV19|TRBJ1-2
TGTGCCAGTAGTATAGGGCAGGGGCTGGGAGATGGCTACACCTTC
CASSIGQGLGDGYTF
>13|.|.|TRBV10-3|TRBJ1-1
TGTGCCATCAGTCGACAGGAGAACACTGAAGCTTTCTTT
CAISRQENTEAFF
>20|.|TRBD2|TRBV6-2/TRBV6-3|TRBJ2-5
TGTGCCAGCAGTTACAAATCTGGACTAGCAGGAGTTAGGTTTAGGGAGACCCAGTACTTC
CASSYKSGLAGVRFRETQYF
>15|.|.|TRBV11-2|TRBJ2-2
TGTGCCAGCAGCTTAGGAGGGCTGAACACCGGGGAGCTGTTTTTT
CASSLGGLNTGELFF
>16|.|TRBD1|TRBV6-2/TRBV6-3|TRBJ1-5
TGTGCCAGCAGTTACCCCGGGACAGGGGGAGGTCAGCCCCAGCATTTT
CASSYPGTGGGQPQHF
>11|.|.|TRBV29-1|TRBJ1-2
TGCAGCGCGTTGCAGGGATATGGCTACACCTTC
CSALQGYGYTF
>16|.|TRBD2|TRBV6-1|TRBJ2-1
TGTGCCAGCAGTGGGACTAGCGGGGGGCCCCTAGGTGAGCAGTTCTTC
CASSGTSGGPLGEQFF
>13|.|.|TRBV7-2|TRBJ2-1
TGTGCCAGCAGCCAGGGACTCTTCAATGAGCAGTTCTTC
CASSQGLFNEQFF
>15|.|.|TRBV3-1/TRBV3-2|TRBJ1-5
TGTGCCAGCAGCCAAGACCTAACGTCAAATCAGCCCCAGCATTTT
CASSQDLTSNQPQHF
>13|once|TRBD1|TRBV7-2|TRBJ1-2
TGTGCCAGCAGCTTAGCGTCAGGGGGGGGCTACACCTTC
CASSLASGGGYTF
>11|.|.|TRBV20-1|TRBJ2-1
TGCAGTGCTAGACAGTCCCATGAGCAGTTCTTC
CSARQSHEQFF
>13|.|.|TRBV18|TRBJ1-1
TGTGCCAGCTCACCAAAACAGGACACTGAAGCTTTCTTT
CASSPKQDTEAFF
>18|once|TRBD1|TRBV12-5|TRBJ2-5
TGTGCTAGTGGTTTGGTATTGCGGGACAGGGAGAGCCAAGAGACCCAGTACTTC
CASGLVLRDRESQETQYF
>17|.|TRBD2|TRBV28|TRBJ2-5
TGTGCCAGCAGTTTGGCGGCTAGCGGGAGAGGAAGAGAGACCCAGTACTTC
CASSLAASGRGRETQYF
>15|.|.|TRBV6-5|TRBJ2-2
TGTGCCAGCAGAACAGGCTTACGTAACACCGGGGAGCTGTTTTTT
CASRTGLRNTGELFF
>16|.|.|TRBV4-3|TRBJ2-3
TGCGCCAGCAGCCAAGACGCTAGCACAAACACAGATACGCAGTATTTT
CASSQDASTNTDTQYF
>17|.|TRBD1|TRBV4-3|TRBJ1-2
TGCGCCAGCAGCCAAGATCGTACGACAGGGGGAGCGTATGGCTACACCTTC
CASSQDRTTGGAYGYTF
>14|.|.|TRBV27|TRBJ1-1
TGTGCCGTTCAACCGTTGGGGGCGAACACTGAAGCTTTCTTT
CAVQPLGANTEAFF
>17|.|TRBD2|TRBV7-2|TRBJ2-3
TGTGCCAGCAGCTTAGAAGGTCTAGCGGTGAGCACAGATACGCAGTATTTT
CASSLEGLAVSTDTQYF
>18|.|TRBD2|TRBV4-3|TRBJ2-2
TGCGCCAGCAGCCAAGATCGACTAGCGGGAAAGTTTACCGGGGAGCTGTTTTTT
CASSQDRLAGKFTGELFF
>13|once|TRBD2|TRBV19|TRBJ2-3
TGTGCCAGTAGGTCAGCGGGATCGAATACGCAGTATTTT
CASRSAGSNTQYF
>14|.|.|TRBV10-1|TRBJ2-1
TGCGCCAGCAGTGCGGGAGTTTATAGCAATGAGCAGTTCTTC
CASSAGVYSNEQFF
>14|once|.|TRBV6-1|TRBJ1-2
TGTGCCAGCAGTGAACTGGGCAGGGTCTATGGCTACACCTTC
CASSELGRVYGYTF
>17|.|TRBD1|TRBV29-1|TRBJ1-1
TGCAGCGTTGAAGATCGAGAAAGGGGGCGGACGGGGACTGAAGCTTTCTTT
CSVEDRERGRTGTEAFF
>13|.|TRBD2|TRBV5-6|TRBJ2-2
TGTGCCAGCAGGTTTGCGGGGGCCGGGGAGCTGTTTTTT
CASRFAGAGELFF
>13|.|TRBD2|TRBV7-2|TRBJ2-3
TGTGCCAGCAGCTTAGAGCGGGGGCATACGCAGTATTTT
CASSLERGHTQYF
>14|.|.|TRBV6-6|TRBJ2-1
TGTGCCAGCAGTGCGGGACTCCGGTACAATGAGCAGTTCTTC
CASSAGLRYNEQFF
>12|.|TRBD1|TRBV30|TRBJ1-1
TGTGCCTCGGGACAGGGGAACACTGAAGCTTTCTTT
CASGQGNTEAFF
>14|.|.|TRBV10-2|TRBJ2-1
TGCGCCAGCAGACCTGGTCCCCGCTCGGGTGAGCAGTTCTTC
CASRPGPRSGEQFF
>13|.|TRBD1|TRBV12-3/TRBV12-4|TRBJ1-6
TGTGCCAGCACGGGACAGTTTGGTTCACCCCTCCACTTT
CASTGQFGSPLHF
>17|.|.|TRBV5-1|TRBJ1-2
TGCGCCAGCAGCTTGGACAGTACACATACAGCTAACTATGGCTACACCTTC
CASSLDSTHTANYGYTF
>22|.|TRBD2|TRBV5-1|TRBJ2-2
TGCGCCAGCAGCCCAACGACCATTGGACTAGCGGGAGGTGGGGCTGTCACCGGGGAGCTGTTTTTT
CASSPTTIGLAGGGAVTGELFF
>15|.|TRBD2|TRBV5-1|TRBJ2-5
TGCGCCAGCAGCTTCCTGGGGGGGGTCCAAGAGACCCAGTACTTC
CASSFLGGVQETQYF
>17|.|TRBD2|TRBV7-2|TRBJ2-3
TGTGCCAGCAGCTTCGGACTAGCGGGACCGAGCACAGATACGCAGTATTTT
CASSFGLAGPSTDTQYF
>17|.|TRBD2|TRBV19|TRBJ2-2
TGTGCCAGTAGTATTTGGCTAGCGGGGCGGGGGACCGGGGAGCTGTTTTTT
CASSIWLAGRGTGELFF
>12|.|.|TRBV18|TRBJ1-1
TGTGCCAGCTCACCGACAGGTACCAGAGCTTTCTTT
CASSPTGTRAFF
>14|.|.|TRBV4-3|TRBJ1-5
TGCGCCAGCAGCCAAGGACAGGGCAATCAGCCCCAGCATTTT
CASSQGQGNQPQHF
>15|.|TRBD2|TRBV19|TRBJ2-5
TGTGCCAGTAGTACGTCTAGCGGGAGGGGGGGGACCCAGTACTTC
CASSTSSGRGGTQYF
>15|.|.|TRBV7-2|TRBJ1-5
TGTGCCAGCAGCTTAAAGGGGACAAACTATCAGCCCCAGCATTTT
CASSLKGTNYQPQHF
>14|.|TRBD2|TRBV11-2|TRBJ2-5
TGTGCCAGCAGCGGGGGGGGACCCGGGGAGACCCAGTACTTC
CASSGGGPGETQYF
>15|.|.|TRBV27|TRBJ2-1
TGTGCCAGCAGTTTTCGTCGGGGCTCCTACAATGAGCAGTTCTTC
CASSFRRGSYNEQFF
>14|.|TRBD1|TRBV2|TRBJ2-1
TGTGCCAACCATTTACAGGGGGCTAAGGTTGAGCAGTTCTTC
CANHLQGAKVEQFF